Listed here are 15 T cell receptor gamma chains from one sample, sequenced in a study of Vδ1+ human thymocytes. Study findings and constraints: Thymic TRG and TRD repertoires appeared highly polyclonal, with Gaussian CDR3 length distributions.

Extracted RNA was reverse transcribed into cDNA. The CDR3 regions were amplified by multiplex PCR from V-gene primers to a constant-region primer. TCRdb called clones anew from the multiplex PCR reads with CATT. The repertoire holds tens of thousands of gamma-chain clones, with 12% to 15% as singletons. Their cognate antigens are unknown. Sequenced material: Vdelta1+ gamma-delta thymocytes from the thymus. Documented subset: FACS-sorted CD3+ TCRalphabeta- TCRVdelta1+ TCRVdelta2- thymocytes. These receptors were obtained from a child less than two years old who had congenital heart surgery.

V gene TRGV4 combines with J gene TRGJ1 or TRGJ2. The CDR3 spans 14 residues. Looked up from germline, CDR1 is EGSTGY and CDR2 is YDSYTSSV. V lost 0 bases to trimming and J lost 2 bases; unmatched junction nucleotides: 4. CDR3 sequence (DNA): TGTGCCACCTGGGATGGGGTGGATTATTATAAGAAACTCTTT. It translates to CATWDGVDYYKKLF.

In its sample, this clone was seen a few times. V and J are TRGV5 and TRGJ1 or TRGJ2. The ends lost 0 bases at V and 7 bases at J; junction bases unmatched: 18. The CDR3 runs to 17 residues. The germline gives CDR1 VINAFY, CDR2 YDVSNSKD. DNA for the CDR3: TGTGCCACCTGGGACAGGCCAGAGAACAGGTTAAACTATAAGAAACTCTTT. Encoded protein: CATWDRPENRLNYKKLF.

A remark on this clone: The same CDR3 also results from other DNA sequences found in this sample. J is TRGJ1 or TRGJ2 and V is TRGV3. Germline CDR1 reads VTNTFY; CDR2 reads YDVSTARD (reference sequence). Trimming took 1 base from V and 5 from J; bases not matched to a gene: 8. This CDR3 region has 14 residues. The CDR3 coding sequence is TGTGCCACCTGGGACAGACAAGGGGATTATAAGAAACTCTTT. Residues: CATWDRQGDYKKLF.

The rearrangement joins TRGV4 to TRGJ1 or TRGJ2. V was pared by 6 bases and J by 6 bases, with 14 bases of the junction left unmatched. Germline V CDR1 and CDR2: EGSTGY, YDSYTSSV. CDR3 length equals 14 residues. As DNA, the CDR3 is TGTGCCACCTGGAAAGGTCGATTATGTTATAAGAAACTCTTT. Its protein is CATWKGRLCYKKLF.

This clone occurred a few times. The V and J genes are TRGV3 and TRGJ1 or TRGJ2. The CDR3 has 16 residues. The V and J ends lost 0 bases and 1 base, in that order; junction bases with no gene match: 9. Germline CDR1 reads VTNTFY; CDR2 reads YDVSTARD (reference sequence). CDR3 coding DNA: TGTGCCACCTGGGACAGGCCAGGTTTAAATTATTATAAGAAACTCTTT. Residues: CATWDRPGLNYYKKLF.

In this sample, this clone turned up once. The chain joins TRGV4 to TRGJ1 or TRGJ2. The CDR3 runs 15 residues. Germline CDR1 EGSTGY, CDR2 YDSYTSSV. The V and J ends lost 4 bases and 0 bases, in that order; junction bases with no gene match: 9. Written as DNA, the CDR3 is TGTGCCACCTGGGACGGATCCCAGAATTATTATAAGAAACTCTTT. Translation gives CATWDGSQNYYKKLF.

The table lists this clone with a few counts. The V gene is TRGV8, the J gene TRGJP2. Germline trimming cut 6 bases from V and 11 bases from J; bases unmatched to any gene: 9. CDR1 and CDR2 from the germline V gene are VENAVY and YDSYNSRV. This CDR3 comprises 12 residues. For the CDR3, the DNA is TGTGCCACCTGGCTAGGGATGTGGATCAAGACGTTT. Protein: CATWLGMWIKTF.

There are a few counts of this clone. The chain couples TRGV3 to TRGJ1 or TRGJ2. Germline-derived CDR1 and CDR2 are VTNTFY and YDVSTARD (reference sequence). There are 14 residues in the CDR3. Germline trimming cut 2 bases from V and 7 bases from J; bases unmatched to any gene: 11. DNA for the CDR3: TGTGCCACCTGGGACAACCAGGCGGGGTATAAGAAACTCTTT. The encoded protein is CATWDNQAGYKKLF.

The chain links TRGV3 to TRGJ1 or TRGJ2. CDR1 is VTNTFY, CDR2 YDVSTARD, per germline (reference sequence). After removal of 3 bases from V and 9 bases from J, the junction contained 11 bases not matched to a gene. CDR3 length: 13 residues. CDR3 residues: CATWDVHRGKKLF. In DNA, the CDR3 is TGTGCCACCTGGGACGTTCACCGGGGTAAGAAACTCTTT.

Turning to this clone: The junction differs from germline at one of its ends, possibly a read error. This chain uses TRGV4 with TRGJP2. Germline V gene lookup returns CDR1 EGSTGY and CDR2 YDSYTSSV. CDR3 length: 18 amino acids. The DNA of the CDR3 is TGTGCCACCTGGAATGGCCCAACGGCCTGTAATCGTGATTGGATCAAGACGTTT. Translation: CATWNGPTACNRDWIKTF.

This clone was observed a few times. V usage is TRGV9 and J usage is TRGJ1 or TRGJ2. Looked up from germline, CDR1 is GITISATS and CDR2 is ISYDGTV (reference sequence). The CDR3 loop spans 10 amino acids. The ends lost 8 bases at V and 5 bases at J; junction bases unmatched: 3. The CDR3 here is CALSDYKKLF. The DNA for the CDR3 is TGTGCCTTGTCCGATTATAAGAAACTCTTT.

This clone was seen a handful of times. The gene calls are TRGV4 and TRGJ1 or TRGJ2. This CDR3 has 15 amino acids. Germline trimming cut 0 bases from V and 1 base from J; bases unmatched to any gene: 6. Germline CDR1 is EGSTGY and CDR2 is YDSYTSSV. This CDR3 is CATWDGRRNYYKKLF. For the CDR3, the DNA is TGTGCCACCTGGGATGGGCGGCGTAATTATTATAAGAAACTCTTT.

The rearrangement links TRGV8 to TRGJP2. Germline values: CDR1 VENAVY, CDR2 YDSYNSRV. V trimming: 2 bases; J trimming: 1 base; junction bases outside the gene matches: 4. The CDR3 totals 15 residues. Here the CDR3 reads CATWDNSSSDWIKTF. CDR3 DNA: TGTGCCACCTGGGATAACAGTAGTAGTGATTGGATCAAGACGTTT.

This clone showed up just a few times. This chain joins TRGV8 and TRGJP2. Trimming took 6 bases from V and 3 from J; bases not matched to a gene: 4. The CDR3 loop spans 13 amino acids. Looked up from germline, CDR1 is VENAVY and CDR2 is YDSYNSRV. The CDR3 sequence is CATWIGSDWIKTF. Written as DNA, the CDR3 is TGTGCCACCTGGATCGGTAGTGATTGGATCAAGACGTTT.

A few counts support this clone. Additional DNA sequences in this sample encode the identical CDR3. The V gene is TRGV9, the J gene TRGJ1 or TRGJ2. The CDR3 covers 14 residues. The germline V gene encodes CDR1 GITISATS and CDR2 ISYDGTV (reference sequence). Trimming at V came to 1 base and at J to 5 bases, leaving 8 bases not matched to a gene. The CDR3 region is CALWEVRENYKKLF. The DNA of the CDR3 is TGTGCCTTGTGGGAGGTACGGGAGAATTATAAGAAACTCTTT.